Sequencing of this T cell receptor beta chain was carried out in a study of patients and donors after allogeneic stem cell transplantation. TCRdb reprocessed the RT-PCR reads via MiXCR and lists one record per CDR3 protein. The repertoire has about a million distinct CDR3 sequences, 18% of them found once; the top ten carry 6%. CDR1 is MNHEY and CDR2 is SVGEGT in the germline V gene. The CDR3 covers 17 residues. Trimming took 2 bases from V and 2 from J, leaving 17 bases between them. J is TRBJ2-3 and V is TRBV6-2 or TRBV6-3; D tentatively fits TRBD1 or TRBD2 (5 bases each). Sequences were obtained from blood, either unsorted or a sorted T cell fraction (not recorded which). This clonotype was sampled from a human donor who was either an allogeneic HSCT recipient or a stem cell or donor lymphocyte infusion donor (not recorded which). It is not recorded whose cells these are; they may come from a transplant donor. CDR3 amino acids: CASSYALAIGATDTQYF. The CDR3 DNA reads TGTGCCAGCAGTTACGCCCTAGCAATTGGGGCCACAGATACGCAGTATTTT.